These 2 T cell receptor beta chains came from one sample sequenced in a study of type 1 and type 2 diabetes patients (dated by TCRdb to 2015 to 2016). The data were produced on an Illumina MiSeq. Genomic DNA from sorted T cell subsets was used as template for TCRbeta CDR3 amplification. The TCRbeta CDR3 region was amplified by multiplex PCR with 30 forward and 13 reverse primers. TCRdb reworked the public reads: Q25 trimming with fastp, MiXCR clone assembly, productive beta chains retained. Duplicate CDR3 protein sequences are folded into a single record with the most common DNA and genes. This sample comprises a few hundred thousand distinct CDR3 sequences, roughly 50% of them detected only once. In total, the top ten clones hold roughly 13% of the sample. The sequencing input was peripheral blood mononuclear cells (PBMCs). These receptors came from a man between 18 and 35 years old with type 2 diabetes.

This clonotype was seen only a few times. The gene calls are TRBV29-1 and TRBJ2-2; possible D gene TRBD1, 6 bases. Looked up from germline, CDR1 is SQVTM and CDR2 is ANQGSEA. V dropped 6 bases and J dropped 0 bases, with 11 bases sitting between them. The CDR3 sequence is 14 residues long. The DNA for the CDR3 is TGCAGCGTCCGCAGGGGAGCGAACACCGGGGAGCTGTTTTTT. This translates into CSVRRGANTGELFF.

The chain uses TRBV30 and TRBJ1-6; no clear D. From germline, CDR1 is GTSNPN and CDR2 SVGIG (reference sequence). The CDR3 length is 14 residues. Trimming removed 1 base from V and 4 bases from J, with 8 bases in between. Here the CDR3 reads CAWSATIYNSPLHF. The CDR3 bases are TGTGCCTGGAGTGCTACAATTTATAATTCACCCCTCCACTTT. The whole variable domain, filled in from reference TRBV30 and TRBJ1-6, reads SQTIHQWPATLVQPVGSPLSLECTVEGTSNPNLYWYRQAAGRGLQLLFYSVGIGQISSEVPQNLSASRPQDRQFILSSKKLLLSDSGFYLCAWSATIYNSPLHFGNGTRLTVT.